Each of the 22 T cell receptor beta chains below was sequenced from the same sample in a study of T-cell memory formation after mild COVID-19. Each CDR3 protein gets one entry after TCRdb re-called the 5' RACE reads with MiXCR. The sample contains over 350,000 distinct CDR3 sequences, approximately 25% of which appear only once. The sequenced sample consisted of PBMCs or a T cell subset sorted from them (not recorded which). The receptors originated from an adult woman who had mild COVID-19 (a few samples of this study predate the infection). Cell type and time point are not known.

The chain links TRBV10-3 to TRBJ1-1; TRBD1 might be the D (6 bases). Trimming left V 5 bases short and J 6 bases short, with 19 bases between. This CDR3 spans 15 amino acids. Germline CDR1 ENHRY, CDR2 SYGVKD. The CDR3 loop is CAISPPPAGVSEAFF. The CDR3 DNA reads TGTGCCATCAGTCCTCCTCCGGCAGGGGTATCTGAAGCTTTCTTT.

The CDR3 nucleotides read TGCAGTGCTAGTGGCGGCCTTGAGCAGCCCCAGCATTTT. Translation gives CSASGGLEQPQHF. The chain uses TRBV20-1 and TRBJ1-5; D call uncertain. There are 13 residues in the CDR3. The V gene's germline CDR1 is DFQATT and CDR2 SNEGSKA (reference sequence). Trimming removed 3 bases at V and 7 bases at J, with 13 bases between.

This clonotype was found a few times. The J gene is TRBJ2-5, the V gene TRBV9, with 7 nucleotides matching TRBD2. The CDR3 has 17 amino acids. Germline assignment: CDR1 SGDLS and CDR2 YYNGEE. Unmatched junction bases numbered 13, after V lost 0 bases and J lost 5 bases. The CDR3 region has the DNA TGTGCCAGCAGCGTAGGAGGGCTAGCGGCCCCCGTGGAGACCCAGTACTTC. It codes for CASSVGGLAAPVETQYF.

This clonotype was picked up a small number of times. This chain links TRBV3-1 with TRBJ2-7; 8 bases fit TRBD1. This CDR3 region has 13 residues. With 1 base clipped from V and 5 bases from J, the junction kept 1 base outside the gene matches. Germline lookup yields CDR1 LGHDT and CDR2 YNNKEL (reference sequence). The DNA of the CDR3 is TGTGCCAGCAGCCAAGGGACAGGGAACGAGCAGTACTTC. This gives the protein CASSQGTGNEQYF.

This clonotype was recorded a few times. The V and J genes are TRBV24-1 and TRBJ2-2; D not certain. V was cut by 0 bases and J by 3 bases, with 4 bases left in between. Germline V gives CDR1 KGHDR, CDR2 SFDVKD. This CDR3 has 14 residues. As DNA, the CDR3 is TGTGCCACCAGTGATTTGTCGGACACCGGGGAGCTGTTTTTT. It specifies CATSDLSDTGELFF.

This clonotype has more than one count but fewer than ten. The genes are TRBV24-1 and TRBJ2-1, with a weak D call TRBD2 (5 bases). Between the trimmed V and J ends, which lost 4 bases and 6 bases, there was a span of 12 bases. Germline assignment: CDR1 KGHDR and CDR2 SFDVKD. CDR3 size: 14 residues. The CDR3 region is CATSDFLSGNEQFF. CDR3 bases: TGTGCCACCAGTGACTTCCTCAGCGGCAATGAGCAGTTCTTC.

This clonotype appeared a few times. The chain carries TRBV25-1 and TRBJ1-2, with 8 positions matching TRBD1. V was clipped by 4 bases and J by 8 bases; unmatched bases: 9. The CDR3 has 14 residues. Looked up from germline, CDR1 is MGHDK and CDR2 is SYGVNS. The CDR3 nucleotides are TGTGCCAGCAGTGGACCAGGGGGCTCTAGCGGCTACACCTTC. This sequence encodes CASSGPGGSSGYTF.

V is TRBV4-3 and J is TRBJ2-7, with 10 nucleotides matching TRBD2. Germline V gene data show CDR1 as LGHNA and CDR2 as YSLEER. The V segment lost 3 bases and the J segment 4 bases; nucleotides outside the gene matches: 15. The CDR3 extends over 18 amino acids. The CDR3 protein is CASSHDVFLAGVRYEQYF. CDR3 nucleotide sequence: TGCGCCAGCAGCCACGACGTATTTCTAGCGGGAGTACGGTACGAGCAGTACTTC.

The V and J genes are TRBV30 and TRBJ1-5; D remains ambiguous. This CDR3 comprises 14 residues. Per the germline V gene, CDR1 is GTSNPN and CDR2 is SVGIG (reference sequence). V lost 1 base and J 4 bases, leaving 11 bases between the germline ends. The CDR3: CAWSARVANQPQHF. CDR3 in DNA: TGTGCCTGGAGTGCGAGGGTTGCTAATCAGCCCCAGCATTTT. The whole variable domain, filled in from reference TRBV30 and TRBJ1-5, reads SQTIHQWPATLVQPVGSPLSLECTVEGTSNPNLYWYRQAAGRGLQLLFYSVGIGQISSEVPQNLSASRPQDRQFILSSKKLLLSDSGFYLCAWSARVANQPQHFGDGTRLSIL.

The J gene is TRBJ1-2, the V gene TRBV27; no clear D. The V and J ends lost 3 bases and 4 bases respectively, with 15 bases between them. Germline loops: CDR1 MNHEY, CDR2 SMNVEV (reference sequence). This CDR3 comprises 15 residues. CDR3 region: CASSFSVSTAYGYTF. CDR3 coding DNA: TGTGCCAGCAGTTTTTCCGTTAGCACGGCCTATGGCTACACCTTC.

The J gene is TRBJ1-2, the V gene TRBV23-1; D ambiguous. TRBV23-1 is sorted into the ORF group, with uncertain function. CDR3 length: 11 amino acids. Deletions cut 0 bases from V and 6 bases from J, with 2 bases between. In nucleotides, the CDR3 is TGCGCCAGCAGTCAATCACATGGCTACACCTTC. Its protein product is CASSQSHGYTF.

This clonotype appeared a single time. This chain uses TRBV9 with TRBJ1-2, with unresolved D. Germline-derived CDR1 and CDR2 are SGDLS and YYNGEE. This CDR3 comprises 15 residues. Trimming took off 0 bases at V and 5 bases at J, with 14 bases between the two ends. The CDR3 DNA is TGTGCCAGCAGCGTAGCGACGGACGGTATATATGGCTACACCTTC. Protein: CASSVATDGIYGYTF. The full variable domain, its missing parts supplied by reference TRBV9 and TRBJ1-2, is DSGVTQTPKHLITATGQRVTLRCSPRSGDLSVYWYQQSLDQGLQFLIQYYNGEERAKGNILERFSAQQFPDLHSELNLSSLELGDSALYFCASSVATDGIYGYTFGSGTRLTVV.

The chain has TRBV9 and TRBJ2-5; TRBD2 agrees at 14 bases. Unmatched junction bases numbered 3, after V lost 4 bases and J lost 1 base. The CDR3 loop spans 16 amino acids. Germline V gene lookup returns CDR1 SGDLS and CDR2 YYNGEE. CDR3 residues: CASSYGTSGSQETQYF. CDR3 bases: TGTGCCAGCAGCTACGGGACTAGCGGGAGCCAAGAGACCCAGTACTTC.

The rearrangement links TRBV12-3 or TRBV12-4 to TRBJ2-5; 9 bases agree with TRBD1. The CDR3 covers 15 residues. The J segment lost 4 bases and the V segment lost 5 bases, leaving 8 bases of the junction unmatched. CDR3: CASSPDRGGRETQYF. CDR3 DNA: TGTGCCAGCAGTCCGGACAGGGGAGGTCGAGAGACCCAGTACTTC.

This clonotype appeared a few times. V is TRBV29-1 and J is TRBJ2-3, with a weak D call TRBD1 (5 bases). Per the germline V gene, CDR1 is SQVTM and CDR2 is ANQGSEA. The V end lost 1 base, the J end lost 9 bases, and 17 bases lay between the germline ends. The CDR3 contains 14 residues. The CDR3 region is CSVEGGAEIWTQYF. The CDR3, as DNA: TGCAGCGTTGAAGGGGGCGCGGAAATCTGGACGCAGTATTTT.

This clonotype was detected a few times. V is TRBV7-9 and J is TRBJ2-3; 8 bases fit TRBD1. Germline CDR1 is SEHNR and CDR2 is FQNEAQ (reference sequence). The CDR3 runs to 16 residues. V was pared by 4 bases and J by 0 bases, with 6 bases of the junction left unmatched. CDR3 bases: TGTGCCAGCAGCTCACGGACAGGGACTAGCACAGATACGCAGTATTTT. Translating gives CASSSRTGTSTDTQYF.

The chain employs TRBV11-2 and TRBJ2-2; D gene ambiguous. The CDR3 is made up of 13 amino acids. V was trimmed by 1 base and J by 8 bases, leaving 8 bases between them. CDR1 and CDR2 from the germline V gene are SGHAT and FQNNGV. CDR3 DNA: TGTGCCAGCAGCTTAGTGTCCCGGGGGGAGCTGTTTTTT. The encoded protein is CASSLVSRGELFF.

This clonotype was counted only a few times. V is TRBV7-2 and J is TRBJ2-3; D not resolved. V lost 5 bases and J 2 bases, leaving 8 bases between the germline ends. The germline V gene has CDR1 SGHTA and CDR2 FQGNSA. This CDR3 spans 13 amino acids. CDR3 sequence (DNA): TGTGCCAGCAGCAGATACCACACAGATACGCAGTATTTT. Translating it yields CASSRYHTDTQYF.

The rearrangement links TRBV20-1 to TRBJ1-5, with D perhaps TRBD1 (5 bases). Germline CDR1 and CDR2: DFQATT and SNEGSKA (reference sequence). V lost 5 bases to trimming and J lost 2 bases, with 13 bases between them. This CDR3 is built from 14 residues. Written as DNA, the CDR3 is TGCAGTGCTGCCGGACAAGCCGGCAATCAGCCCCAGCATTTT. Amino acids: CSAAGQAGNQPQHF.

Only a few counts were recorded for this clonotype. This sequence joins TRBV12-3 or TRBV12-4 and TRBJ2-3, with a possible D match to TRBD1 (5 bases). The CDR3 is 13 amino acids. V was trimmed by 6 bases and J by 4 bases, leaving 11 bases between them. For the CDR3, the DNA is TGTGCCAGCAGCAAACCAGGGTCAGATACGCAGTATTTT. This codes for CASSKPGSDTQYF.

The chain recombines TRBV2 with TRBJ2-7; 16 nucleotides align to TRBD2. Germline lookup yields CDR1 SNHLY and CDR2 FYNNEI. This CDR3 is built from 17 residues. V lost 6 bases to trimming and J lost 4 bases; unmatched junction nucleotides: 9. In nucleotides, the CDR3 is TGTGCCAGCAGGGCCGGGACTAGCGGGGGGGTCGGTTACGAGCAGTACTTC. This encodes CASRAGTSGGVGYEQYF.

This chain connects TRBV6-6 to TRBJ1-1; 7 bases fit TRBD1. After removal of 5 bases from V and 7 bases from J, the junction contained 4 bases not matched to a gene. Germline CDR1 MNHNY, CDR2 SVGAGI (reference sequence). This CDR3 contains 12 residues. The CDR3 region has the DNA TGTGCCAGCAGTCTAGACAGGGATGAAGCTTTCTTT. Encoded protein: CASSLDRDEAFF.